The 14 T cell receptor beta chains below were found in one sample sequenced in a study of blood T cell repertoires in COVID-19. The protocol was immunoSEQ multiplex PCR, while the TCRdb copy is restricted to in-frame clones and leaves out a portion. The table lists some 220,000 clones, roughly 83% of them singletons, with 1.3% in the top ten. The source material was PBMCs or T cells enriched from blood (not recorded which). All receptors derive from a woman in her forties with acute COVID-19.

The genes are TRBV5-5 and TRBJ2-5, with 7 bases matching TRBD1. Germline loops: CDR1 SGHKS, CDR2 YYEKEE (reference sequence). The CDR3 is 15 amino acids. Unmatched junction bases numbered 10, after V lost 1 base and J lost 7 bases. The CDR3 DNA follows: TGTGCCAGCAGCTTGCCTGTGACAGGGACGGGGACCCAGTACTTC. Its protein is CASSLPVTGTGTQYF.

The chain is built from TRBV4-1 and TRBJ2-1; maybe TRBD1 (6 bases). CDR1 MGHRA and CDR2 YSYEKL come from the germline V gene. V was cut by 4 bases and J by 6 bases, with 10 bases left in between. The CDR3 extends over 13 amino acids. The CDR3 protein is CASSLTGSNEQFF. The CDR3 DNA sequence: TGCGCCAGCAGCCTAACAGGGTCCAATGAGCAGTTCTTC.

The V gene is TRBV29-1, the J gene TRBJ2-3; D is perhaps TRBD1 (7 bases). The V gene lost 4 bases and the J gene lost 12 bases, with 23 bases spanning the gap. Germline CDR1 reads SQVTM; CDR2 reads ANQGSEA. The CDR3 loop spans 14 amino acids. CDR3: CSVGRGPQGGRQYF. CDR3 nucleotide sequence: TGCAGCGTTGGGCGGGGCCCCCAGGGGGGCAGACAGTATTTT.

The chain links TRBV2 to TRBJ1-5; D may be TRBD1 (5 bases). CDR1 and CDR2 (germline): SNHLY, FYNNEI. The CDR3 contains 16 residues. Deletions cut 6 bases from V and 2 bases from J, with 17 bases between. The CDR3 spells CASRGLGVTGNQPQHF. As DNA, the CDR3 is TGTGCCAGCAGGGGTTTAGGGGTTACGGGCAATCAGCCCCAGCATTTT.

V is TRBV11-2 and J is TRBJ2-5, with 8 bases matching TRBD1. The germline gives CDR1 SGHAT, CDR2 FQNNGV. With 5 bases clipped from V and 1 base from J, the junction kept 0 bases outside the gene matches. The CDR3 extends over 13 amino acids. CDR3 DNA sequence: TGTGCCAGCAGCACAGGGGGCCAAGAGACCCAGTACTTC. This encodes CASSTGGQETQYF.

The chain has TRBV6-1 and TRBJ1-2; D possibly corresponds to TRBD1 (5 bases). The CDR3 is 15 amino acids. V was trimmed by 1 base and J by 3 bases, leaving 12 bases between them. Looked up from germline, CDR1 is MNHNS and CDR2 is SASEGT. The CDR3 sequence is CASSEVLGRDYGYTF. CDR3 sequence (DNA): TGTGCCAGCAGTGAAGTATTGGGGCGCGACTATGGCTACACCTTC.

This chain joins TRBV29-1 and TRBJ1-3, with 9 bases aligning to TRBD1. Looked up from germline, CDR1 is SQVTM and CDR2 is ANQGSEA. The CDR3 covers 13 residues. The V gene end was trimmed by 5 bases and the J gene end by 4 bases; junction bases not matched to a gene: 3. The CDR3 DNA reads TGCAGCGTTACAGGGGGCGCCGGAAACACCATATATTTT. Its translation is CSVTGGAGNTIYF.

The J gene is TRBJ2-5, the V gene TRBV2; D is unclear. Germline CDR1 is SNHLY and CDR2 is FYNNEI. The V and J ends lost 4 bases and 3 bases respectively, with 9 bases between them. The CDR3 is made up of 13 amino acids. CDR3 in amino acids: CASSGIPEETQYF. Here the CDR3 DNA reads TGTGCCAGCAGTGGAATACCAGAAGAGACCCAGTACTTC.

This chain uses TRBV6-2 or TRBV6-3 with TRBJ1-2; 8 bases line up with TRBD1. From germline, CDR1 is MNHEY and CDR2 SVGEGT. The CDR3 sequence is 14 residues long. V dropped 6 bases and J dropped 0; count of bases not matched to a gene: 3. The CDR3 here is CASSPTGANYGYTF. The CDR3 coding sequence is TGTGCCAGCAGCCCGACAGGGGCTAACTATGGCTACACCTTC.

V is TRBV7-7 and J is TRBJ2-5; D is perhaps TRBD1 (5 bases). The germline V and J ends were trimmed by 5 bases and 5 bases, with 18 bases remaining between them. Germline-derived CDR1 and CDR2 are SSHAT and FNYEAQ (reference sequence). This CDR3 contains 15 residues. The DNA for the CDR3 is TGTGCCAGCAGCCCCGGCAGGGTGTGGCAGGAGACCCAGTACTTC. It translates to CASSPGRVWQETQYF.

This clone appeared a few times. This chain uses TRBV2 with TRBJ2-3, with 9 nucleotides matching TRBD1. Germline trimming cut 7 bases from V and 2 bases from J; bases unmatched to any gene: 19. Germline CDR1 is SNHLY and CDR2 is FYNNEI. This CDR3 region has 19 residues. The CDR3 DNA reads TGTGCCAGCACCAGAGGGGACAGGGACCCCTGGGGGGTCACAGATACGCAGTATTTT. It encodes CASTRGDRDPWGVTDTQYF.

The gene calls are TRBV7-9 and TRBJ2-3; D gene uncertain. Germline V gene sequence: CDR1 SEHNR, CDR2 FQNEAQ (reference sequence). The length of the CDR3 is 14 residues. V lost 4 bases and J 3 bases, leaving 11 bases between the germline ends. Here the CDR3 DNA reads TGTGCCAGCAGCTCTCTAGAGGCTACAGATACGCAGTATTTT. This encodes CASSSLEATDTQYF. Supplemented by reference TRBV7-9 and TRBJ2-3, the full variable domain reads DTGVSQNPRHKITKRGQNVTFRCDPISEHNRLYWYRQTLGQGPEFLTYFQNEAQLEKSRLLSDRFSAERPKGSFSTLEIQRTEQGDSAMYLCASSSLEATDTQYFGPGTRLTVL.

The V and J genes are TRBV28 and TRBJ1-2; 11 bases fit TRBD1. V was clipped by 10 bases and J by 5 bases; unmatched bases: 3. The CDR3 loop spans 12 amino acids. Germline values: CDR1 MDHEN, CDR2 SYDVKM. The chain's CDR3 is CAIGQGAYGYTF. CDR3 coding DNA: TGTGCCATTGGACAGGGGGCGTATGGCTACACCTTC.

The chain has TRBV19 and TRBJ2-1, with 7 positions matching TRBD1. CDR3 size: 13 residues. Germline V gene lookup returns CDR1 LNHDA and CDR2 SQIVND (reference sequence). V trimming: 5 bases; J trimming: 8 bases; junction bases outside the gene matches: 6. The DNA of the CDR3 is TGTGCCAGTAGTGTAAACAGGGGCGATGAGCAGTTCTTC. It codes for CASSVNRGDEQFF.